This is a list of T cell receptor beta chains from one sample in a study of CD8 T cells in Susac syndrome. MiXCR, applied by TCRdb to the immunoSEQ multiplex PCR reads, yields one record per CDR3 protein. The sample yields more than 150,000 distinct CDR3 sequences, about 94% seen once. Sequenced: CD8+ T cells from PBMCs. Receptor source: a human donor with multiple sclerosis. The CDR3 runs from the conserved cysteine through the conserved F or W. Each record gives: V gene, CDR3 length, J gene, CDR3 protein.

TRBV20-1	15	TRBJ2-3	CSARGWQMVTDTQYF
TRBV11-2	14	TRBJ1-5	CASSLEARGQPQHF
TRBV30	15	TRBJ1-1	CAWSPPGQGYTEAFF
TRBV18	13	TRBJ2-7	CASSPYPTYEQYF
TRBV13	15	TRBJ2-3	CASTLGGGATDTQYF
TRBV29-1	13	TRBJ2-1	CSVDGGSYNEQFF
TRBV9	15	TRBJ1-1	CASSVVRGTNTEAFF
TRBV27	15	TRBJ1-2	CASSLDTRSNYGYTF
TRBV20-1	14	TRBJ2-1	CSAGFFASYNEQFF
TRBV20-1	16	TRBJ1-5	CSARESFGTNNQPQHF
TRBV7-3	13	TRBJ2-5	CASSPLGGEAQYF
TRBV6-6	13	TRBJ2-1	CATIAPGAYEQFF
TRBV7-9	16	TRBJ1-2	CASSLAGGGLIHGYTF
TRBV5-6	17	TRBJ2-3	CASSKGLAGADTDTQYF
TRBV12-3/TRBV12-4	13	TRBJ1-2	CASRQGRNYGYTF
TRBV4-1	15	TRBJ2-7	CASSHGTGGIYEQYF
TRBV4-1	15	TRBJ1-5	CASSQSQGSNQPQHF
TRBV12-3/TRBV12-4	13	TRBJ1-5	CASSSGTIQPQHF
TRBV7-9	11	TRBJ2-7	CASRGGDEQYF
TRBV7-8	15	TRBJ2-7	CASSLRADSSYEQYF
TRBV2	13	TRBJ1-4	CASSGEDSTKLFF
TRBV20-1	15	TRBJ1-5	CSARDSGALNQPQHF
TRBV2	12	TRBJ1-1	CATFRGGTEAFF
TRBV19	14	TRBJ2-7	CASSRGGSTYEQYF
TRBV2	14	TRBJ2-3	CASSDRTSTDTQYF
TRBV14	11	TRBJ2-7	CASGWGNEQYF
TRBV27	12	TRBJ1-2	CASSGGHHGYTF
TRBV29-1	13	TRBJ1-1	CSVAVGRGTEAFF
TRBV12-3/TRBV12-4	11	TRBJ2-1	CASSVDLEQFF
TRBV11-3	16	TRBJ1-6	CASSLGRNSYNSPLHF
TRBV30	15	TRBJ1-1	CAWSLWGAVDTEAFF
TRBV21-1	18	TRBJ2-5	CASSREIERRGRWETQYF
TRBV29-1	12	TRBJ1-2	CSVGEGYYGYTF
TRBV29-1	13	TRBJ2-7	CSVAGTPGNLRIF
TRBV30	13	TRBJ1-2	CAWSAPGTGGYTF
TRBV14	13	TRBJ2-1	CASSPDKGNEQFF
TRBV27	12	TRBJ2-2	CASSWGTGELFF
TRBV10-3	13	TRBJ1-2	CAISESSSYGYTF
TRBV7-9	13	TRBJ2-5	CASSLGSGETQYF
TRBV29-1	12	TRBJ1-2	CSVDGTSYGYTF
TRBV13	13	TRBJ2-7	CASSSADSYEQYF
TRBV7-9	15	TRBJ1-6	CASSPKTGRDSPLHF
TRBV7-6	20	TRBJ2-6	CASSLYARDRGHSGANVLTF
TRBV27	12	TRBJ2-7	CASMTRSYEQYF
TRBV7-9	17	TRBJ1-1	CASSFTTRDRDGTEAFF
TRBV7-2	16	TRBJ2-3	CASSLRTLSSTDTQYF
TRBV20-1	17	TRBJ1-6	CSARDVHGTGDNSPLHF
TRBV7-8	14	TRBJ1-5	CATSRTDATGPQHF
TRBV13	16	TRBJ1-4	CASSLSDQGPYEKLFF
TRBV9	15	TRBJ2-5	CASSVANGPLETQYF
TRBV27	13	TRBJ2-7	CASSFSQSYEQYF
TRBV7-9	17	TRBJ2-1	CASSLSPGPLSYNEQFF
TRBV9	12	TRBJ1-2	CASRGSEHGYTF